Shown below are 16 T cell receptor delta chains from a single sample sequenced in a study of gamma-delta T cells after stem cell transplantation. With CATT, TCRdb re-called clones from the RT-PCR reads. The repertoire holds about 2,900 delta-chain clones, with approximately 28% as singletons. The sample comprised gamma-delta T cells. The receptors originated from a human donor. It is not recorded whose cells these are; they may come from a transplant donor.

Concerning this clone: A far larger clone is only one base removed, so a read error is likely. The V call is TRDV2, the J call TRDJ1; 9 nucleotides align to TRDD3. The V and J ends lost 3 bases and 2 bases, in that order; junction bases with no gene match: 6. Germline V gene data show CDR1 as GEAIGNYY and CDR2 as EKD. CDR3 length: 15 residues. This CDR3 reads CACDSLGIRTDKLIF. CDR3 nucleotide sequence: TGTGCCTGTGACTCTTTGGGGATACGGACCGATAAACTCATCTTT.

This clone was found a few times. The chain joins TRDV1 to TRDJ1, with 10 bases fitting TRDD3. The V and J ends lost 0 bases and 0 bases, in that order; junction bases with no gene match: 19. In germline, CDR1 is TSWWSYY, CDR2 QGS. The CDR3 runs to 22 residues. This chain's CDR3 is CALGELAPFFPRGIRDTDKLIF. Written as DNA, the CDR3 is TGTGCTCTTGGGGAACTTGCCCCCTTCTTCCCGAGGGGGATACGGGACACCGATAAACTCATCTTT.

This clone rates as medium-sized. Other nucleotide sequences from this sample produce the same CDR3. The J gene is TRDJ1, the V gene TRDV2; 8 bases agree with TRDD3. V shed 0 bases, J shed 0 bases, and the junction held 2 bases outside the gene matches. Per the germline V gene, CDR1 is GEAIGNYY and CDR2 is EKD. The CDR3 has 15 amino acids. This CDR3 reads CACDTVGGYTDKLIF. CDR3 sequence (DNA): TGTGCCTGTGACACCGTTGGGGGATACACCGATAAACTCATCTTT.

By sample share, this clone is medium-sized. The chain uses TRDV2 and TRDJ1, with 9 bases fitting TRDD3. Germline CDR1 reads GEAIGNYY; CDR2 reads EKD. V lost 0 bases and J lost 0; bases outside the gene matches: 13. The CDR3 length is 19 residues. This CDR3 is CACDTVNTGGKAYTDKLIF. CDR3 DNA: TGTGCCTGTGACACCGTAAATACTGGGGGAAAGGCGTACACCGATAAACTCATCTTT.

This clone is medium-sized by share. The chain carries TRDV2 and TRDJ1, with 7 bases lining up with TRDD3. The germline V gene encodes CDR1 GEAIGNYY and CDR2 EKD. CDR3 length: 19 residues. J gave up 0 bases and V 0 bases, and 15 bases lay outside the gene matches. CDR3 nucleotides: TGTGCCTGTGACACCGTGTCCTGGGGGCCACCCCGCGACACCGATAAACTCATCTTT. Translated: CACDTVSWGPPRDTDKLIF.

Relative to its sample, this clone is large. Other DNA sequences within the sample encode an identical CDR3. The chain employs TRDV2 and TRDJ1; D is uncertain. Trimming pared 0 bases from V and 1 base from J, leaving 23 bases between. The length of the CDR3 is 19 residues. The germline gives CDR1 GEAIGNYY, CDR2 EKD. The CDR3 DNA reads as TGTGCCTGTGACACCCTTGGTTTGTACCCGAACCGGTTCACCGATAAACTCATCTTT. Translation: CACDTLGLYPNRFTDKLIF.

This clone was recorded once. It may be a read error: a sequence one base away is much more abundant. The J gene is TRDJ1, the V gene TRDV2; D is possibly TRDD2 (5 bases). Germline V lookup: CDR1 GEAIGNYY, CDR2 EKD. The CDR3 has 15 residues. This CDR3 is CARDLLSPYTDKLIF. For the CDR3, the DNA is TGTGCCCGTGACCTCCTATCCCCGTACACCGATAAACTCATCTTT.

About this clone itself: The protein in TCRdb stems from a much larger clone and differs at residue 11 from this DNA's translation, likely a read error; here the protein is translated from the DNA. The rearrangement joins TRDV2 to TRDJ1; D uncertain. Trimming cost V 0 bases and J 0 bases, with 19 bases left between them. CDR3 length: 18 amino acids. Germline CDR1 and CDR2: GEAIGNYY and EKD. CDR3 nucleotides: TGTGCCTGTGACACCCTGCTGACACCGAATCCATACACCGATAAACTCATCTTT. The encoded protein is CACDTLLTPNPYTDKLIF.

For this clone: Other DNA sequences in this sample translate to the same CDR3. The chain is built from TRDV2 and TRDJ1; D is undetermined. The V end lost 3 bases, the J end lost 0 bases, and 10 bases lay between the germline ends. The CDR3 contains 14 residues. In germline, CDR1 is GEAIGNYY, CDR2 EKD. The CDR3 nucleotides are TGTGCCTGTGACGGGTTGCTTAACACCGATAAACTCATCTTT. Its translation is CACDGLLNTDKLIF.

In regard to this clone: The TCRdb protein, from a much larger clone, departs from this DNA's translation at residue 4, likely by read error; the protein shown derives from the DNA. The J gene is TRDJ1, the V gene TRDV2, with TRDD3 matching over 8 bases. J gave up 3 bases and V 5 bases, and 16 bases lay outside the gene matches. The germline CDR1 and CDR2 sequences are GEAIGNYY and EKD. This CDR3 contains 17 residues. CDR3 sequence (DNA): TGTGCCTGTGTGAGACTGGGGGGATCGAGTGGGTCCGATAAACTCATCTTT. This sequence encodes CACVRLGGSSGSDKLIF.

Of note for this clone: A junction end diverges from the germline sequence, so it may reflect a read error. This sequence joins TRDV2 and TRDJ1, with 9 bases lining up with TRDD3. This CDR3 region has 15 residues. The germline gives CDR1 GEAIGNYY, CDR2 EKD. CDR3: CACDLLGDNTDKHIF. The CDR3 DNA follows: TGTGCCTGTGACCTACTGGGGGACAACACCGATAAACACATCTTT.

Judged by abundance, this clone is medium-sized (0.01 to 0.1%). The chain is built from TRDV2 and TRDJ1; 9 nucleotides line up with TRDD3. Losses at the gene ends were 1 base for V and 0 bases for J; bases not matched to a gene: 11. Germline V gives CDR1 GEAIGNYY, CDR2 EKD. CDR3 size: 18 residues. CDR3 in DNA: TGTGCCTGTGACACTTTACTGGGGGAGATGCGGTACACCGATAAACTCATCTTT. Protein product: CACDTLLGEMRYTDKLIF.

This clone is medium-sized within its sample. In nucleotides, the CDR3 is TGTGCCTGTGATTCTCTGGGGGCTACTACGTCCGGGGTGTACACCGATAAACTCATCTTT. This encodes CACDSLGATTSGVYTDKLIF. The rearrangement uses TRDV2 and TRDJ1; TRDD3 agrees at 7 bases. The CDR3 has 20 amino acids. Germline V gene data show CDR1 as GEAIGNYY and CDR2 as EKD. With 4 bases clipped from V and 0 bases from J, the junction kept 22 bases outside the gene matches.

This clone was observed a few times. Other DNA sequences in the same sample also yield this CDR3. V gene TRDV1 combines with J gene TRDJ1, with D uncertain. This CDR3 contains 17 residues. The ends were cut back, 4 bases at V and 0 bases at J, with 18 bases in the middle. In germline, CDR1 is TSWWSYY, CDR2 QGS. The DNA for the CDR3 is TGTGCTCTTGGGGCCAATCACGACCCGGGTTACACCGATAAACTCATCTTT. Amino acids: CALGANHDPGYTDKLIF.

In its sample, this clone ranks as medium-sized. The rearrangement links TRDV2 to TRDJ1, with TRDD3 matching over 10 bases. The CDR3 spans 18 residues. Germline CDR1 is GEAIGNYY and CDR2 is EKD. J lost 0 bases, V lost 0 bases, and 9 bases had no gene match. The DNA of the CDR3 is TGTGCCTGTGACACCGTCGGATGGGGGGATACGGACACCGATAAACTCATCTTT. Residues: CACDTVGWGDTDTDKLIF.

Turning to this clone: Given a far larger clone just one base away, this is likely a sequencing read error. Additional DNA sequences in this sample encode the identical CDR3. This chain uses TRDV2 with TRDJ3; TRDD3 aligns across 7 bases. The CDR3 covers 20 residues. With V trimmed by 4 bases and J by 1 base, 15 bases remained unmatched. From germline, CDR1 is GEAIGNYY and CDR2 EKD. The CDR3 reads CACDLSTGGYASWDTRQMFF. In DNA, the CDR3 is TGTGCCTGTGATCTGAGTACTGGAGGATACGCGTCCTGGGACACCCGACAGATGTTTTTC.